This T cell receptor (beta chain) originates from a study of shared clonotypes between healthy human individuals. On the study more broadly: Each donor's CD4 naive and CD4 memory cells filled three plates apiece, CD8 naive two, and CD8 memory one.

Here immunoSEQ multiplex PCR was the method, and the copy in TCRdb shows in-frame clones only, minus some. The sample yields fewer than 1.8 million clones, approximately 98.5% seen once. With respect to this clone: The sample has other DNA sequences that encode this CDR3 too.

V was clipped by 4 bases and J by 3 bases, with 6 bases between them. CDR1 and CDR2 (germline): SGHDT, YYEEEE. The CDR3 consists of 12 residues. The chain couples TRBV5-6 to TRBJ2-3; the D is unclear. The TCR originated in a man aged 30 to 45 in good health. Sequencing was done on a sample of naive CD4+ T cells sorted from blood. Subset: CD45RA+ positively selected. The CDR3 DNA is TGTGCCAGCAGCCTGAGGACAGATACGCAGTATTTT. Translated, it gives CASSLRTDTQYF.